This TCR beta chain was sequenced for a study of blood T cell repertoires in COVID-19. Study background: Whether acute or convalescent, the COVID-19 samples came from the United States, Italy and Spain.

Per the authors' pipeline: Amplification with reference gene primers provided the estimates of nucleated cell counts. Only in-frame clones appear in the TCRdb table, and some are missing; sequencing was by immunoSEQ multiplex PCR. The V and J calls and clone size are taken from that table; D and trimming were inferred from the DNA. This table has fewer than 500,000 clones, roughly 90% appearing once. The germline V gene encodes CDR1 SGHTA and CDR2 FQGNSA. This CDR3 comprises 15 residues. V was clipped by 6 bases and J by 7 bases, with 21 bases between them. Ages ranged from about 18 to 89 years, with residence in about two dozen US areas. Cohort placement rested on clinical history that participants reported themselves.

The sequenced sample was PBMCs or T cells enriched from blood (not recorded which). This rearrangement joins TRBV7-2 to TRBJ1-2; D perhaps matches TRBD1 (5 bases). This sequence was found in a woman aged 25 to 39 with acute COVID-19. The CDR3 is CASSETAGIQSGYTF. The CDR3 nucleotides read TGTGCCAGCAGTGAAACTGCAGGGATTCAGAGTGGCTACACCTTC.